These 9 T cell receptor beta chains originate from one sample sequenced in a study of shared clonotypes between healthy human individuals. The assay was immunoSEQ multiplex PCR, and TCRdb's table has in-frame clones only and misses some. Altogether a few million clones are present, 85% to 95% being singletons, with the ten largest covering 0.39%. Material for sequencing was naive CD4+ T cells from PBMCs. The sample's subset: CD45RA+ positively selected. The receptors here all came from a young man in good health. Some clones in this sample may be carry-over from other donors' samples.

The gene calls are TRBV19 and TRBJ1-4, with D perhaps TRBD1 (6 bases). CDR3 size: 15 residues. In germline, CDR1 is LNHDA, CDR2 SQIVND (reference sequence). V lost 3 bases and J lost 3, with 11 bases in between. CDR3 sequence: CASSIRRGSNEKLFF. CDR3 sequence (DNA): TGTGCCAGTAGTATCCGGAGGGGGTCTAATGAAAAACTGTTTTTT.

V is TRBV6-5 and J is TRBJ2-7, with D perhaps matching TRBD1 or TRBD2 (5 bases each). The CDR3 runs to 13 residues. V was cut by 4 bases and J by 2 bases, with 9 bases left in between. The V gene's germline CDR1 is MNHEY and CDR2 SVGAGI. The CDR3 region has the DNA TGTGCCAGCAGTTTCGGGACCCCCTACGAGCAGTACTTC. Its translation is CASSFGTPYEQYF.

The rearrangement uses TRBV21-1 and TRBJ2-1; whether TRBD2, the table's D call, matches the DNA was not checked. TRBV21-1 is noted as a pseudogene. The length of the CDR3 is 16 residues. The CDR3 region is CASSKVGGFTYNEQFF. The CDR3 nucleotides are TGTGCCAGCAGCAAAGTTGGGGGGTTTACCTACAATGAGCAGTTCTTC.

J is TRBJ1-4 and V is TRBV5-1; maybe TRBD1 (6 bases). Germline V lookup: CDR1 SGHRS, CDR2 YFSETQ. CDR3 size: 14 residues. V gave up 0 bases and J gave up 9 bases, with 12 bases separating them. Here the CDR3 reads CASSLAGGGKKLFF. The CDR3 region has the DNA TGCGCCAGCAGCTTGGCTGGGGGCGGGAAAAAACTGTTTTTT.

The gene calls are TRBV30 and TRBJ1-6; no reliable D call. CDR3 length equals 11 residues. Trimming removed 2 bases at V and 8 bases at J, with 4 bases between. CDR1 GTSNPN and CDR2 SVGIG come from the germline V gene (reference sequence). Here the CDR3 DNA reads TGTGCCTGGAGTACTGATTCACCCCTCCACTTT. This gives the protein CAWSTDSPLHF.

This sequence joins TRBV29-1 and TRBJ2-2, with D perhaps matching TRBD2 (6 bases). The V gene lost 0 bases and the J gene lost 4 bases, with 18 bases spanning the gap. CDR3 length: 17 residues. CDR1 and CDR2 (germline): SQVTM, ANQGSEA. The chain's CDR3 is CSVEEESRGRGTGELFF. CDR3 nucleotide sequence: TGCAGCGTTGAAGAAGAGTCGCGGGGCCGAGGCACCGGGGAGCTGTTTTTT.

V is TRBV25-1 and J is TRBJ2-5; possibly TRBD1 or TRBD2 for D (5 bases each). The V end lost 3 bases, the J end lost 6 bases, and 17 bases lay between the germline ends. The CDR3 length is 15 residues. CDR1 and CDR2 from the germline V gene are MGHDK and SYGVNS. The CDR3 DNA is TGTGCCAGCAGTGACGGGGCCACGGCGCGAAAGACCCAGTACTTC. Its protein is CASSDGATARKTQYF.

The table lists this clone with a count of one. The chain combines TRBV10-1 with TRBJ2-7, with 13 bases identical to TRBD2. The CDR3 is 14 amino acids. V lost 4 bases to trimming and J lost 5 bases; unmatched junction nucleotides: 2. CDR1 and CDR2 from the germline V gene are WNHNN and SYGVQD (reference sequence). This CDR3 reads CASSGGLAGDEQYF. The CDR3 bases are TGCGCCAGCAGTGGAGGACTAGCGGGAGACGAGCAGTACTTC.

This rearrangement joins TRBV27 to TRBJ2-7; unclear D gene. Germline CDR1 MNHEY, CDR2 SMNVEV (reference sequence). The CDR3 extends over 13 amino acids. V was trimmed by 5 bases and J by 4 bases, leaving 12 bases between them. The CDR3 nucleotides are TGTGCCAGCAGTCCATCGTCTACTTACGAGCAGTACTTC. Residues: CASSPSSTYEQYF.